The present TCR beta chain was sequenced within a study of blood T cell repertoires in COVID-19 (dated by TCRdb to about 2020). For the wider study: Collaborator samples came from the United States, Italy and Spain and covered acute and convalescent phases of COVID-19. The repertoires were released in a freely available public database intended as a resource for research on the immune response to SARS-CoV-2. The sample metadata nearly always contained a de-identified subject ID, COVID-19 status, age in years and sex. HLA class I and class II types, where available, came from metadata supplied by the sample provider rather than from assay-based typing. Subjects who had been exposed to COVID-19, were actively infected with it, or had recovered from it provided the deeply sampled blood TCRbeta repertoires that made up the dataset. The samples were drawn from the first 160 participants of the ongoing ImmuneRACE study and from about 1,200 subjects provided by 6 global collaborators. The material from the prospective study consisted of cDNA or gDNA derived from T cells, B-cell-depleted T cells, or PBMCs. The research as a whole found: Clinical and demographic metadata were provided uncurated, with the amount varying by source and participant.

With respect to this clone: The clone's antigen remains unknown. It has no much larger one-base neighbor in the sample; base qualities were not kept.

Inclusive of the bounding cysteine and phenylalanine, the CDR3 is 15 residues long. The read is trimmed to its CDR3 DNA, 45 bases read in frame from base 1. Germline trimming amounts to 1 base on V and 6 bases on J, with 9 as the count of junction bases outside the gene matches. Reading the germline V gene gives CDR1 SGHTA and CDR2 FQGNSA. Each collaborating institution followed its own protocols to collect whole blood in K2EDTA tubes. For TCRbeta analysis, collaborators shipped samples as frozen whole blood, isolated PBMCs, or DNA extracted from either of those sample types. The immunoSEQ Assay, a bias-controlled multiplex PCR, was used to amplify TCRbeta CDR3 regions from genomic DNA. In the original analysis: The number of nucleated cells in each sample was estimated from the amplification of reference gene primers within the assay. To quantify the absolute abundance of each unique TCRbeta CDR3 rearrangement, sequence reads were collapsed and filtered. For each sample, productive Simpson clonality was calculated as the square root of Simpson's diversity index across productive rearrangements. TCRdb re-hosts the immuneACCESS table, in-frame sequences only. Its copies lack some clones; in the studies checked, an unresolved V gene accounts for under half of them, and the cause for the rest is not known. Clonal size and the V and J genes are those of that table, whereas D and trimming came from the DNA. The sample data list hundreds of thousands of clones, and over 70% of these were observed just once. 8% to 10% of the sample rests with the top ten.

This sequence originates from a woman aged 45-60 years with acute or convalescent COVID-19. The source material was peripheral blood. The chain couples TRBV7-2 to TRBJ2-7; 7 bases in the middle match TRBD2. The CDR3 here reads CASSLEGGPSREQYF. The nucleotides read TGTGCCAGCAGCTTAGAGGGAGGGCCTTCTCGCGAGCAGTACTTC.